Given below is one TCR beta chain in context. The data were obtained in a study of blood T cell repertoires in COVID-19. Background on the study: The study drew acute and convalescent COVID-19 samples from the United States, Italy and Spain. PBMCs, B-cell-depleted T cells, or T cells were the source of the cDNA or gDNA that made up the material.

Germline CDR1 and CDR2: MNHEY and SMNVEV (reference sequence). With 6 bases clipped from V and 10 bases from J, the junction kept 10 bases outside the gene matches. CDR3 size: 14 residues. Sequencing was performed with immunoSEQ multiplex PCR; in TCRdb, only in-frame clones are kept and a portion is missing. This table holds around 200,000 clones, 88% found once. The TCR sequence derives from a man younger than 30 with active or convalescent COVID-19. This rearrangement joins TRBV27 to TRBJ1-2; TRBD1 matches 11 bases. Sequenced: peripheral blood. The CDR3 here is CASSFMGQGEVYTF. Written as DNA, the CDR3 is TGTGCCAGCAGCTTTATGGGACAGGGGGAAGTCTACACCTTC.